This TCR beta chain emerged from a study of shared clonotypes between healthy human individuals (dated by TCRdb to the early 2020s). A note on the overall study: A couple of women and three men aged 18 to 49 years were included in the cohort. Different laboratories and diverse techniques were used to prepare libraries and sequence TCR repertoires, to increase sequencing depth and limit assay-specific biases. Leukapheresis yielded between about 0.8 and 9.5 billion PBMCs per donor. For each donor, CD4 naive and CD4 memory were each given three plates, CD8 naive was given two plates, and CD8 memory was given one plate. To estimate repertoire size and how much clonotype sharing occurs between individuals, the study deeply sequenced the blood TCR repertoires of about 5 healthy adults.

TCR CDR3 regions were amplified from genomic DNA by multiplex PCR using the deep immunoSEQ assay. Extracted genomic DNA from each cell subset was spread evenly across all wells of several immunoSEQ 96-well plates, with each plate serving as a replicate. Each replicate PCR for sorted subsets received around 200 ng genomic DNA, equal to 30,000 or so T cell genomes. Purified libraries were measured with a Qubit 3.0 fluorometer, size-checked on a Bioanalyzer 2100, and measured again with the KAPA Library Quantification kit. A separate single-read 150-cycle Illumina NextSeq 550 flow cell was used to sequence each immunoSEQ 96-well plate. As for the authors' bioinformatics: Because only junctional sequences without quality scores were contained in the immunoSEQ output, filtering matching that applied to full-length reads could not be performed. To assign V/J genes and CDR3, sequences were annotated using PyIR, a Python wrapper for IgBLAST v1.9, with IMGT germline references. Reads were removed for weak V/J assignments (E-value above 1e-6), missing CDR3, stop codons, out-of-frame junctions, or ambiguous translated residues. V3J clonotypes were defined by identical inferred V gene, J gene, and CDR3 amino acid sequence. Percentage overlap between repertoires was calculated by dividing the number of shared unique clonotypes by the size of the smaller repertoire. Repertoire richness was assessed with RTK rarefaction, the Chao1 estimator, and Recon v2.1 estimates of unobserved clonotypes. Generation probabilities were computed with OLGA for all TCRbeta clonotypes obtained by the gDNA method from several donors. The clones in this table, taken by TCRdb from immuneACCESS, are in-frame only. Not every clone is retained; where verified, under half of the shortfall comes from an unresolved V gene, and the cause of the rest is unknown. V and J calls and clone size come straight from that table; D and trimming were deduced from the DNA. The sample table shows about 820,000 clones, and 80% to 95% are seen once. The ten largest make up around 24% of the sample.

The junction carries 9 bases between V and J, which are trimmed by 6 bases and 2 bases respectively. Reading the germline V gene gives CDR1 SGDLS and CDR2 YYNGEE. The CDR3 starts with the cysteine, ends with the phenylalanine, and has 13 residues. The kept DNA is CDR3 alone, 39 bases in frame from the first base. For the CD8 naive samples, CD45RO-negative cells were positively selected for CCR7, yielding a CD45RA+CCR7+ population from which TemRA cells were excluded. The donors were healthy, HIV-negative adults who had no recently reported acute infections or vaccinations. All donors were Caucasian adults living in Nashville, Tennessee, USA. Blood was obtained by leukapheresis, after which PBMCs were separated by Ficoll-Histopaque density gradient centrifugation and cryopreserved in liquid nitrogen vapor phase. Analytical flow cytometry was used to check the purity and quantity of each magnetically sorted T cell population. Each sorted fraction had its genomic DNA isolated and then quantified by UV absorbance on a Nanodrop 2000c.

Summary of the overall study and its limitations: Based on pairwise subsampling, the degree of clonotype sharing among donors was expected to be affected by sequencing depth. Even with the large sequencing depth, rarefaction of the sorted-subset datasets indicated that sequencing was incomplete. Sampling was restricted to blood, and TCR repertoires in tissue are likely to differ from TCR repertoires in blood. Because the study included only a small number of donors, the genetic and exposure-history diversity represented was limited. Compared with non-shared clonotypes, the clonotypes found in all four sorted-subset donors had higher generation probabilities. Naive subsets generally had larger estimated clonotype richness than memory subsets. Roughly 5.2% of naive CD4, 3.5% of naive CD8, around 2.3% of memory CD4, and 0.35% to 0.4% of memory CD8 clonotypes were shared across several donors.

This clone was seen a single time. Its antigen has not been determined. It has no much larger one-base neighbor in the sample; base qualities were not kept. Here the chain combines TRBV9 and TRBJ2-1, with the D gene not clear enough to name. The receptor was isolated from a man under 40 in good health. Sample: naive CD8+ T cells sorted from blood. Taken with the paper, the label for cell subset or site translates to: CD45RA+CCR7+. The DNA sequence is as follows: TGTGCCAGCACCAGTCCCCCCTACAATGAGCAGTTCTTC. Its translation is CASTSPPYNEQFF.